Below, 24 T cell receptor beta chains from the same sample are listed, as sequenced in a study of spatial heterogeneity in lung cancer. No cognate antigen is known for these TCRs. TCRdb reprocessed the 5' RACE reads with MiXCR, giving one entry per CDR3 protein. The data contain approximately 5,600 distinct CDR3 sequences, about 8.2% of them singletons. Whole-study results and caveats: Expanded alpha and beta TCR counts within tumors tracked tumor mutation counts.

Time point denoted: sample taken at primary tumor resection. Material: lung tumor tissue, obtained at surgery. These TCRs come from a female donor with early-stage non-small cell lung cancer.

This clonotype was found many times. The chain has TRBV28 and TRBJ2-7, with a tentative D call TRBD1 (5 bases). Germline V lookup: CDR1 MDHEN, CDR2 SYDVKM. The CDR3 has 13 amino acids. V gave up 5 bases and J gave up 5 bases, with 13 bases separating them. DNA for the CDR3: TGTGCCAGCAGTGCCAGCAGGGTACACGAGCAGTACGTC. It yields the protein CASSASRVHEQYV.

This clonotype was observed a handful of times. The CDR3 here is CASRDSHYEQYF. CDR3 bases: TGTGCCAGCCGGGACAGTCACTACGAGCAGTACTTC. V usage is TRBV18 and J usage is TRBJ2-7, with TRBD1 identical over 7 bases. Germline CDR1 and CDR2: KGHSH and LQKENI. The CDR3 consists of 12 residues. V shed 8 bases, J shed 3 bases, and the junction held 4 bases outside the gene matches.

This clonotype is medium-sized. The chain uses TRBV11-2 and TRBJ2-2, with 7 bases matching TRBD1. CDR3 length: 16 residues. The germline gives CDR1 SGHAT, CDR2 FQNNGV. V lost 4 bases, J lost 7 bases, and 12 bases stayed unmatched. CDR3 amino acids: CASSSTPQQGYGELFF. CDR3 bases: TGTGCCAGCAGCTCCACCCCCCAACAGGGGTACGGGGAGCTGTTTTTT.

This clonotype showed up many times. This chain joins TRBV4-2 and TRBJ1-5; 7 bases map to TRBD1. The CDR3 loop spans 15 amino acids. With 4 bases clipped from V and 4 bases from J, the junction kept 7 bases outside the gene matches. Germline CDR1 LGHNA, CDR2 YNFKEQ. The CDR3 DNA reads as TGTGCCAGCAGCCGAGGGACAGTCAATAATCAGCCCCAGCATTTT. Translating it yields CASSRGTVNNQPQHF.

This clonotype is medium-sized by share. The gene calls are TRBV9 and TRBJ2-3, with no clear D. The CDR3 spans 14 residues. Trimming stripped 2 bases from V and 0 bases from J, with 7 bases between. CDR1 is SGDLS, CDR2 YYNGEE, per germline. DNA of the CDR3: TGTGCCAGCAGCGTCCTCCTTAGCACAGATACGCAGTATTTT. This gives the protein CASSVLLSTDTQYF.

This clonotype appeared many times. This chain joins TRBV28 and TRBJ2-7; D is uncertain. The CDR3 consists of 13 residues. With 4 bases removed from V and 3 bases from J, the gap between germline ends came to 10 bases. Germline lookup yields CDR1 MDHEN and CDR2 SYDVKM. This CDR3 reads CASSSGPFYEQYV. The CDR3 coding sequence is TGTGCCAGCAGTTCTGGGCCTTTCTACGAGCAGTACGTC.

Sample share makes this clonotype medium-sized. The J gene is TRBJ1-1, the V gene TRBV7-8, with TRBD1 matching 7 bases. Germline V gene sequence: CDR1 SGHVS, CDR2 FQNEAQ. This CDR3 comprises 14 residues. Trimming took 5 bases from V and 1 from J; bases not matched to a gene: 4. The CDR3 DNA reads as TGTGCCAGCAGCCCCGGGACAGAGAACACTGAAGCTTTCTTT. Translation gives CASSPGTENTEAFF.

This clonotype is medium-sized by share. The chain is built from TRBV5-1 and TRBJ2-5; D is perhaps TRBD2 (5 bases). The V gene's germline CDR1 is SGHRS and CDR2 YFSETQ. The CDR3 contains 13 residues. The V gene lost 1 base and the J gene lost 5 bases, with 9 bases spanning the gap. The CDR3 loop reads CASSLSGVETQYF. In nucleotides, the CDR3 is TGCGCCAGCAGCTTGTCCGGGGTGGAGACCCAGTACTTC. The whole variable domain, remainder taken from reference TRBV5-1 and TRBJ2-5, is KAGVTQTPRYLIKTRGQQVTLSCSPISGHRSVSWYQQTPGQGLQFLFEYFSETQRNKGNFPGRFSGRQFSNSRSEMNVSTLELGDSALYLCASSLSGVETQYFGPGTRLLVL.

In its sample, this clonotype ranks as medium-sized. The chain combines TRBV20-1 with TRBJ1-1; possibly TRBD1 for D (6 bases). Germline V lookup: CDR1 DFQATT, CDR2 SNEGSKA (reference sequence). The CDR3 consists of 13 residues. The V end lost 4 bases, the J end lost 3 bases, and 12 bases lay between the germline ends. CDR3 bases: TGCAGTGCTAACAGGGTCGGGGACACTGAAGCTTTCTTT. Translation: CSANRVGDTEAFF.

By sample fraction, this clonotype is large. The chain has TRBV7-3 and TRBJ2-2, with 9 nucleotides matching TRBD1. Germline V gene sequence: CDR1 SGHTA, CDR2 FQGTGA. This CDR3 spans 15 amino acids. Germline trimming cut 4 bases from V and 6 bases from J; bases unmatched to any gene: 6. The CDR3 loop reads CASSSTGGRSGELFF. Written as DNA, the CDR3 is TGTGCCAGCAGCTCCACAGGGGGCCGGTCCGGGGAGCTGTTTTTT.

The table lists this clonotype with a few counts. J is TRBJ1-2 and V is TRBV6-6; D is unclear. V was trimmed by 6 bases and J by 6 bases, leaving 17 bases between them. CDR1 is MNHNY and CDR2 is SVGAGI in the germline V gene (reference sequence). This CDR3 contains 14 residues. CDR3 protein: CASSQTHPGNGYTF. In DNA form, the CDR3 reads TGTGCCAGCAGCCAGACTCACCCGGGGAATGGCTACACCTTC.

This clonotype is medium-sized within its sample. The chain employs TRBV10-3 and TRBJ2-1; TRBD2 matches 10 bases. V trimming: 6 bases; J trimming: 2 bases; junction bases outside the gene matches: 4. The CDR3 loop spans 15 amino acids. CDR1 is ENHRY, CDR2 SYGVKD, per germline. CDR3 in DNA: TGTGCCATCAGGGAAGCGGGAGGGCCCTACAATGAGCAGTTCTTC. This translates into CAIREAGGPYNEQFF.

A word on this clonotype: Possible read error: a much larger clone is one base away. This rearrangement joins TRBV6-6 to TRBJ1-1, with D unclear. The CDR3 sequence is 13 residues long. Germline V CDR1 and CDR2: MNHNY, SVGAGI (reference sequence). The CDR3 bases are TGTGCCAGCAGTTACCCTTCGAACACTGGAGCTTTCTTT. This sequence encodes CASSYPSNTGAFF.

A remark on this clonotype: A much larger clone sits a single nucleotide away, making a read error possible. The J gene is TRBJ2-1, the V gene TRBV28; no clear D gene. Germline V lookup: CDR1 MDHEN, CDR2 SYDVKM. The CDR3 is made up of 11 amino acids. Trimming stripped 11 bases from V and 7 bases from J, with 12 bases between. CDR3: CAGTPGNEQFF. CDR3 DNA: TGTGCCGGCACCCCGGGTAATGAGCAGTTCTTC.

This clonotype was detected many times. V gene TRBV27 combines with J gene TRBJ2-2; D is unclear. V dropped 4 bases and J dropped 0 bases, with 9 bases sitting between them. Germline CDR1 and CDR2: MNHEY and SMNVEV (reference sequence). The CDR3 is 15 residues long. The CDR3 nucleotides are TGTGCCAGCAGTTCATCGCGGACGAACACCGGGGAGCTGTTTTTT. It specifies CASSSSRTNTGELFF.

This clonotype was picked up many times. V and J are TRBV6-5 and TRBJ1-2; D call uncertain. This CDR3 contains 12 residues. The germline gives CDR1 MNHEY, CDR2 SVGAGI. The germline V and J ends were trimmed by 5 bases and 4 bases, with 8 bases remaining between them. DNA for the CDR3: TGTGCCAGCAGTCAATCCGGCTATGGCTACACCTTC. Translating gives CASSQSGYGYTF.

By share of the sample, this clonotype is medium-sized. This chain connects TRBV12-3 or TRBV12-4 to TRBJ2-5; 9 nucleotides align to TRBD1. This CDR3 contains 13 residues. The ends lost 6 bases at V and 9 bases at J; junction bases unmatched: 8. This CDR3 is CASRAGTGNSQYF. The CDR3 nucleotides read TGTGCCAGCAGGGCCGGGACAGGGAATTCCCAGTACTTC.

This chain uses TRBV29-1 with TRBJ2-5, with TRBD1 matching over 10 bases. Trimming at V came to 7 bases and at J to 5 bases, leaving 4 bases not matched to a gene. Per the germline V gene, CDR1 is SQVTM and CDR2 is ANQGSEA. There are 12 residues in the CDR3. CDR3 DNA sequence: TGCAGCGCCGACAGGGGGCGGGAGACCCAGTACTTC. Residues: CSADRGRETQYF.

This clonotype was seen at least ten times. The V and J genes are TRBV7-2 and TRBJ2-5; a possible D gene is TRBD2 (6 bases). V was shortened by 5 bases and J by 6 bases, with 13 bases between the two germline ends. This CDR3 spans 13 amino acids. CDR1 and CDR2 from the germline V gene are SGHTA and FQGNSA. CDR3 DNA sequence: TGTGCCAGCAGCCAGGTAGCGGAGAAGACCCAGTACTTC. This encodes CASSQVAEKTQYF.

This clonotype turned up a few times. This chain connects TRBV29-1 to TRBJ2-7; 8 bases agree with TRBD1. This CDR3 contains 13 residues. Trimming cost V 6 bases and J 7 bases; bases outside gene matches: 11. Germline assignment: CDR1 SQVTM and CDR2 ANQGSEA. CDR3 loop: CSVLDRADGEQYF. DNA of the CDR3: TGCAGCGTCCTGGACAGGGCCGATGGGGAGCAGTACTTC.

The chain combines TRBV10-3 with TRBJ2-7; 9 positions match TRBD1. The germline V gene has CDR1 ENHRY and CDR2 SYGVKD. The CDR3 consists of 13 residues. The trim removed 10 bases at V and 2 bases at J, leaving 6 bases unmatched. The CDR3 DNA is TGTGCCACCAGAGGACAGGGGACCTACGAGCAGTACGTC. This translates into CATRGQGTYEQYV.

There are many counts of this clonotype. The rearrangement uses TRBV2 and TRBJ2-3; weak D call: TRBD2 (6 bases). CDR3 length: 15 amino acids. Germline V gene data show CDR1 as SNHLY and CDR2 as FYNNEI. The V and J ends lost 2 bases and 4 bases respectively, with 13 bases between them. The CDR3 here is CASSESAGWADTQYF. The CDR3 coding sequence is TGTGCCAGCAGTGAATCCGCGGGATGGGCAGATACGCAGTATTTT.

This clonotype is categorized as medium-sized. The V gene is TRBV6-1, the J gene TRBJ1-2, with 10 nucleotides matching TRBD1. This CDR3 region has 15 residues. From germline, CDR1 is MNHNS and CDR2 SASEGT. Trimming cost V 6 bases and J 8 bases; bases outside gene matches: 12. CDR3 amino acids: CASSTDRDRGRGYTF. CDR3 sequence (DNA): TGTGCCAGCAGCACCGACCGGGACAGGGGCCGGGGCTACACCTTC.

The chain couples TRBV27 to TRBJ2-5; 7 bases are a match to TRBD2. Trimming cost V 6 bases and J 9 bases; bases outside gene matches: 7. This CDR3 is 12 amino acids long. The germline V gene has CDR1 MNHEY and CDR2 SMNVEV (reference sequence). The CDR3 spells CASSLLGGAQYF. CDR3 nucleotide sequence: TGTGCCAGCAGCCTCCTGGGGGGGGCCCAGTACTTC.